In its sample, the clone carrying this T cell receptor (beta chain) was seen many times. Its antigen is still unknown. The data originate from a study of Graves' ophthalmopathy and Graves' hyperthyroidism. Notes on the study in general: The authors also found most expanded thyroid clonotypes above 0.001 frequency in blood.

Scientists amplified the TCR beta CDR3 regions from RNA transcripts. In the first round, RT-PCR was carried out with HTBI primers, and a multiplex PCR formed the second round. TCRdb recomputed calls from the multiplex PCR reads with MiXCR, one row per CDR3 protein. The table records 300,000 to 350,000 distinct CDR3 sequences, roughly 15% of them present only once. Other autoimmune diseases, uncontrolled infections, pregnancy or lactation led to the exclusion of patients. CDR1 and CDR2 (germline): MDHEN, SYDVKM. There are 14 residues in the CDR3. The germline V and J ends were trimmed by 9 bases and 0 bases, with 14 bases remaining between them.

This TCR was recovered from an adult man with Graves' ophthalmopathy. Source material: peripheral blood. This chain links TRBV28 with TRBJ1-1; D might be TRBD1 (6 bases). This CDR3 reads CASRDGGLNTEAFF. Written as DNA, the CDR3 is TGTGCCAGTCGAGACGGGGGGCTGAACACTGAAGCTTTCTTT.